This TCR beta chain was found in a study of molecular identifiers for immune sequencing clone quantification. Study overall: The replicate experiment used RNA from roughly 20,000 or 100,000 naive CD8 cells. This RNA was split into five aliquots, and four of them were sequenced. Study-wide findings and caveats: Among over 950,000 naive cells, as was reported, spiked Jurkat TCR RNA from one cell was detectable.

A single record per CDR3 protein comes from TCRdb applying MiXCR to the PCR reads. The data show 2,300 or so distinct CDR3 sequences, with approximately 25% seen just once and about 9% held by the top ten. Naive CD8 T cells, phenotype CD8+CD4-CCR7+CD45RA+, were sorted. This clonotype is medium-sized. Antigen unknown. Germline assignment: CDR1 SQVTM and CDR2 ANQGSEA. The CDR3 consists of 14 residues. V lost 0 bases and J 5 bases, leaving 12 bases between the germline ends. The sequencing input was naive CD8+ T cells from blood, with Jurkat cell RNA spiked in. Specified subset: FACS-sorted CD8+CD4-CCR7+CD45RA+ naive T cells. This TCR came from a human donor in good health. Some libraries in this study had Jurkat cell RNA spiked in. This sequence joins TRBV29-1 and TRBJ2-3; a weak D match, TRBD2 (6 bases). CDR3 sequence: CSVEEGQGGDTQYF. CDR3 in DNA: TGCAGCGTTGAAGAAGGGCAGGGAGGAGATACGCAGTATTTT.